Presented here are 18 T cell receptor beta chains from one specimen sequenced in a study of shared clonotypes between healthy human individuals. Profiling relied on immunoSEQ multiplex PCR, and the TCRdb table lists in-frame clones only, not all of them. The sample includes more than 2 million clones, approximately 95% seen only once; the top ten take around 1.1%. CD45RO-negative, CCR7-positively selected cells formed the naive CD8 fraction, excluding terminally differentiated effector memory CD45RA+ cells. The sample taken for sequencing was naive CD8+ T cells sorted from blood. These receptors were obtained from a man younger than 30 in good health.

The chain is built from TRBV5-1 and TRBJ1-2, with D possibly TRBD1 on 6 matching bases. Germline lookup yields CDR1 SGHRS and CDR2 YFSETQ. Trimming took off 0 bases at V and 2 bases at J, with 8 bases between the two ends. CDR3 length equals 14 residues. In nucleotides, the CDR3 is TGCGCCAGCAGCTTGGAGCAGGGGAACTATGGCTACACCTTC. Its translation is CASSLEQGNYGYTF.

The CDR3 protein is CASSSLAGGDGYTF. The CDR3 DNA is TGTGCCAGCAGCTCCCTAGCGGGAGGGGATGGCTACACCTTC. The chain combines TRBV5-4 with TRBJ1-2, with D perhaps matching TRBD1 (5 bases). Germline lookup yields CDR1 SGHNT and CDR2 YYREEE (reference sequence). V shed 3 bases and J shed 6 bases, with 15 bases lying between them. The CDR3 is made up of 14 amino acids.

The chain is built from TRBV7-9 and TRBJ2-1; 8 bases agree with TRBD2. J lost 8 bases, V lost 3 bases, and 9 bases had no gene match. The CDR3 contains 15 residues. Germline V CDR1 and CDR2: SEHNR, FQNEAQ (reference sequence). The CDR3 DNA follows: TGTGCCAGCAGCTTGACTTCCAGCGGGGGCGATGAGCAGTTCTTC. Protein sequence: CASSLTSSGGDEQFF. Using reference TRBV7-9 and TRBJ2-1 for the parts outside the CDR3, the full variable domain is DTGVSQNPRHKITKRGQNVTFRCDPISEHNRLYWYRQTLGQGPEFLTYFQNEAQLEKSRLLSDRFSAERPKGSFSTLEIQRTEQGDSAMYLCASSLTSSGGDEQFFGPGTRLTVL.

About this clone: This clone may be a read error of a much larger clone one base away. Other DNA sequences in this sample translate to the same CDR3. J is TRBJ1-1 and V is TRBV6-5, with D possibly TRBD1 on 5 matching bases. The CDR3 is 14 amino acids. V gave up 0 bases and J gave up 4 bases, with 9 bases separating them. CDR1 MNHEY and CDR2 SVGAGI come from the germline V gene. The chain's CDR3 is CASSYSEGTTEAFF. The CDR3 bases are TGTGCCAGCAGTTACTCGGAGGGGACCACTGAAGCTTTCTTT.

A remark on this clone: Other nucleotide sequences from this sample produce the same CDR3. The rearrangement uses TRBV6-5 and TRBJ2-3; 7 nucleotides align to TRBD2. Germline V lookup: CDR1 MNHEY, CDR2 SVGAGI. V shed 2 bases and J 0 bases; nucleotides not matched to a gene: 5. The length of the CDR3 is 16 residues. The CDR3 region is CASSYASGGSTDTQYF. In nucleotides, the CDR3 is TGTGCCAGCAGTTACGCTAGCGGAGGTAGCACAGATACGCAGTATTTT.

CDR3 DNA sequence: TGTGCCAGCAGTTCCGGACAGGGTGGACTTGGTGGCGAGCAGTACTTC. Translating gives CASSSGQGGLGGEQYF. This chain connects TRBV28 to TRBJ2-7; 8 nucleotides agree with TRBD1. The CDR3 extends over 16 amino acids. Germline trimming cut 4 bases from V and 6 bases from J; bases unmatched to any gene: 14. Germline CDR1 is MDHEN and CDR2 is SYDVKM.

The chain recombines TRBV5-5 with TRBJ2-7, with 10 bases that match TRBD2. J was trimmed by 3 bases and V by 4 bases; bases with no gene match: 7. Germline V gene data show CDR1 as SGHKS and CDR2 as YYEKEE (reference sequence). The CDR3 is made up of 15 amino acids. CDR3 DNA: TGTGCCAGCAGCACGATAGCGGGAGGTATCTACGAGCAGTACTTC. Translating gives CASSTIAGGIYEQYF.

The chain links TRBV28 to TRBJ2-1, with 15 nucleotides matching TRBD2. CDR3 length: 15 amino acids. Germline V gene lookup returns CDR1 MDHEN and CDR2 SYDVKM. Losses at the gene ends were 4 bases for V and 7 bases for J; bases not matched to a gene: 2. CDR3 in DNA: TGTGCCAGCAGTTGGACTAGCGGGGGGGGTAATGAGCAGTTCTTC. It yields the protein CASSWTSGGGNEQFF.

The chain uses TRBV13 and TRBJ2-7; D gene unclear. In germline, CDR1 is PRHDT, CDR2 FYEKMQ (reference sequence). The CDR3 is 17 residues long. Trimming took 0 bases from V and 0 from J, leaving 15 bases between them. As DNA, the CDR3 is TGTGCCAGCAGCTTAGGCCTGGGCCCCCGTTTCTCCTACGAGCAGTACTTC. Its translation is CASSLGLGPRFSYEQYF.

The count of this clone is one. The chain has TRBV6-5 and TRBJ2-7; possible D gene TRBD2, 6 bases. This CDR3 comprises 15 residues. Looked up from germline, CDR1 is MNHEY and CDR2 is SVGAGI. With 6 bases removed from V and 5 bases from J, the gap between germline ends came to 20 bases. CDR3 in amino acids: CASSNPPEGLNEQYF. The CDR3 DNA sequence: TGTGCCAGCAGCAACCCTCCGGAGGGGCTCAACGAGCAGTACTTC.

The rearrangement links TRBV27 to TRBJ1-5, with D possibly TRBD1 on 6 matching bases. Trimming removed 1 base from V and 7 bases from J, with 11 bases in between. This CDR3 is built from 14 residues. Germline CDR1 and CDR2: MNHEY and SMNVEV (reference sequence). The CDR3 here is CASSLYGGQQPQHF. The CDR3 region has the DNA TGTGCCAGCAGTTTATACGGGGGGCAGCAGCCCCAGCATTTT.

Of note for this clone: This same CDR3 is encoded by further DNA sequences in the sample. The V gene is TRBV18, the J gene TRBJ2-7; D may be TRBD1 (5 bases). Between the trimmed V and J ends, which lost 2 bases and 2 bases, there was a span of 7 bases. The CDR3 has 13 residues. The V gene's germline CDR1 is KGHSH and CDR2 LQKENI. This CDR3 is CASSPGAAYEQYF. The CDR3 DNA sequence: TGTGCCAGCTCACCAGGGGCAGCCTACGAGCAGTACTTC.

With regard to this clone: The sample carries other DNA sequences with the same CDR3. This chain connects TRBV5-6 to TRBJ2-7; 7 bases map to TRBD2. Trimming at V came to 1 base and at J to 2 bases, leaving 3 bases not matched to a gene. The CDR3 loop spans 14 amino acids. From germline, CDR1 is SGHDT and CDR2 YYEEEE. CDR3 residues: CASSLIGGTYEQYF. CDR3 nucleotides: TGTGCCAGCAGCTTGATCGGGGGGACCTACGAGCAGTACTTC.

The rearrangement joins TRBV4-3 to TRBJ1-1, with TRBD1 matching over 10 bases. V shed 0 bases, J shed 6 bases, and the junction held 4 bases outside the gene matches. The germline V gene has CDR1 LGHNA and CDR2 YSLEER. The length of the CDR3 is 15 residues. CDR3 DNA: TGCGCCAGCAGCCAAGATGGGACAGGGGTTCCTGAAGCTTTCTTT. The encoded protein is CASSQDGTGVPEAFF.

The CDR3 DNA reads as TGTGCCAGCAGCTTCGGCGCCTTGTACGAGCAGTACTTC. It translates to CASSFGALYEQYF. The rearrangement links TRBV11-1 to TRBJ2-7; no clear D. The CDR3 contains 13 residues. Germline values: CDR1 SGHAT, CDR2 FQDESV (reference sequence). V dropped 3 bases and J dropped 4 bases, with 10 bases sitting between them.

V and J are TRBV10-1 and TRBJ2-1; perhaps TRBD2 as D (5 bases). Germline V CDR1 and CDR2: WNHNN, SYGVQD (reference sequence). Trimming removed 4 bases from V and 4 bases from J, with 8 bases in between. The CDR3 covers 13 residues. CDR3 nucleotides: TGCGCCAGCAGTGGGGAGAGGTACAATGAGCAGTTCTTC. It translates to CASSGERYNEQFF.

V usage is TRBV13 and J usage is TRBJ2-3; D gene unclear. The CDR3 runs 15 residues. Germline V gene lookup returns CDR1 PRHDT and CDR2 FYEKMQ (reference sequence). Between the trimmed V and J ends, which lost 5 bases and 1 base, there was a span of 13 bases. This chain's CDR3 is CASSQGSDRTDTQYF. CDR3 DNA: TGTGCCAGCAGCCAAGGCAGCGACCGCACAGATACGCAGTATTTT.

In the case of this clone: Other DNA sequences in the sample encode the same CDR3. The chain couples TRBV5-6 to TRBJ2-7; D uncertain. Trimming took off 0 bases at V and 2 bases at J, with 6 bases between the two ends. Germline V gene sequence: CDR1 SGHDT, CDR2 YYEEEE. The CDR3 is 13 amino acids. CDR3 sequence (DNA): TGTGCCAGCAGCTTGGAGTCCGCCTACGAGCAGTACTTC. Translation gives CASSLESAYEQYF.